A selection of T cell receptor beta chains follows, all from one sample in a study of STAT5B mutations in CD4+ large granular lymphocyte leukemia. Produced via immunoSEQ multiplex PCR; TCRdb's table is partial and in-frame only. The sample gives more than 30,000 clones, around 76% of which show up once; around 2% is in the top ten. Sequenced: CD4+ T cells from blood buffy coats. The receptors here all came from a human donor in good health. Both conserved end residues are part of each CDR3. A D gene is named only where the DNA matches it firmly. Rows may omit the clone size; those that give it use once, few, many or a size class.

J,size,V,D,CDR3
TRBJ2-2,.,TRBV7-2,.,CASSSLNTGELFF
TRBJ1-1,.,TRBV11-2,.,CASSRQLMNTEAFF
TRBJ2-4,.,TRBV30,.,CAWSAPQGLGF
TRBJ2-3,.,TRBV29-1,TRBD2,CSVDLTSGGTDTQYF
TRBJ2-4,.,TRBV2,.,CASNREGNIQYF
TRBJ1-5,few,TRBV18,.,CASSPSRVGQPQHF
TRBJ2-5,.,TRBV19,.,CASSIDGETQYF
TRBJ1-1,.,TRBV5-1,TRBD1,CASSPGQGAEGRGAFF
TRBJ2-5,.,TRBV9,TRBD2,CASSVATTSGGIQETQYF
TRBJ1-2,.,TRBV6-6,.,CASSYTPDRLNYGYTF
TRBJ1-3,.,TRBV4-2,TRBD1,CASSLIGTDSGNTIYF
TRBJ2-1,once,TRBV10-3,.,CANAAGVGEQFF
TRBJ1-6,.,TRBV7-2,TRBD1,CASSLAQGYNSPLHF
TRBJ2-1,.,TRBV5-1,.,CASSSSPPGVGYNEQFF